A selection of T cell receptor beta chains follows, all from one sample in a study of PD-1 blockade in classical Hodgkin lymphoma. Here immunoSEQ multiplex PCR was the method, and the copy in TCRdb shows in-frame clones only, minus some. The sample yields 50,000 or so clones, around two thirds seen once. Sequenced material: peripheral blood mononuclear cells (PBMCs), taken before the second cycle of nivolumab. These receptors all stem from a human donor with classical Hodgkin lymphoma. CDR3s include the opening cysteine and the closing phenylalanine or tryptophan. D genes are given only for firm matches. For some rows the clone size is stated as once, few or many, or as a class when expanded; others skip it.

>TRBJ2-3|-|TRBV2|few
TGTGCCAGCAGTGAACAAGCTGATACGCAGTATTTT
CASSEQADTQYF
>TRBJ2-2|TRBD1|TRBV7-9|medium-sized
TGTGCCAGCAGCCGCGGACAGGATTACACCGGGGAGCTGTTTTTT
CASSRGQDYTGELFF
>TRBJ2-5|-|TRBV11-2|-
TGTGCCAGCAGCTTAGGGGGGGAAGAGACCCAGTACTTC
CASSLGGEETQYF
>TRBJ2-1|TRBD1|TRBV4-3|once
TGCGCCAGCAGCCAAGAGGAGGCACACAGGGGCTCCTCCTACAATGAGCAGTTCTTC
CASSQEEAHRGSSYNEQFF
>TRBJ1-2|-|TRBV6-6|-
TGTGCCAGCAGTCAGCTTATAGGGGGAGTTGGCTACACCTTC
CASSQLIGGVGYTF
>TRBJ1-4|-|TRBV19|-
TGTGCCAGTAGTACAGGGAGGGCAACTAATGAAAAACTGTTTTTT
CASSTGRATNEKLFF
>TRBJ2-7|TRBD2|TRBV15|-
TGTGCCACCAGCAGAGGTGGGGCCCGGGGACTAGTGGCTTACGAGCAGTACTTC
CATSRGGARGLVAYEQYF
>TRBJ1-1|-|TRBV6-5|-
TGTGCCAGCAGTCCAGGGCCGAACACTGAAGCTTTCTTT
CASSPGPNTEAFF
>TRBJ2-7|-|TRBV7-9|few
TGCGCCAGCAGCCAAGGTCTAGCTATAAGCTCCTACGAGCAGTACTTC
CASSQGLAISSYEQYF
>TRBJ1-3|-|TRBV5-4|once
TGTGCCAGCAGCTTCGGGGCCCAGGGAGGGTCCACCATATATTTT
CASSFGAQGGSTIYF
>TRBJ2-2|-|TRBV7-7|-
TGTGCCAGCAGCTTAGGCAGGGGTTACACCGGGGAGCTGTTTTTT
CASSLGRGYTGELFF
>TRBJ2-4|-|TRBV28|-
TGTGCCAGCACCACACGACAGAGCTACATTCAGTACTTC
CASTTRQSYIQYF
>TRBJ2-5|TRBD1|TRBV7-3|once
TGTGCCAGCAGCTTAGGGGGACAGGGAGGAGAGACCCAGTACTTC
CASSLGGQGGETQYF
>TRBJ2-1|-|TRBV29-1|-
TGCAGCGTTGGGGGTCCCGGAGGAGGCACAACTAATGAGCAGTTCTTC
CSVGGPGGGTTNEQFF
>TRBJ2-7|-|TRBV18|-
TGTGCCAGCTCATCAACCGGGCTGGGGGGCGAGCAGTACTTC
CASSSTGLGGEQYF
>TRBJ1-2|TRBD1|TRBV5-1|-
TGCGCCAGCAGCTCAGGACAGGGAAGCCTTAACTATGGCTACACCTTC
CASSSGQGSLNYGYTF
>TRBJ2-1|-|TRBV12-2|-
TGTGCAAGTCCAACCATTCGGGGGCCGGTCAATGAGCAGTTCTTC
CASPTIRGPVNEQFF
>TRBJ2-7|-|TRBV27|few
TGTGCCAGCAGCGAAGGGGCCCAGGGCTCTGAGCAGTACTTC
CASSEGAQGSEQYF
>TRBJ2-1|TRBD2|TRBV11-2|-
TGTGCCAGCAGCTTAAGGGAGGGCCAAACAGCTGAGCAGTTCTTC
CASSLREGQTAEQFF
>TRBJ2-7|-|TRBV18|-
TGTGCCAGTACCACCATCCCGTCTGAGCAGTACTTC
CASTTIPSEQYF
>TRBJ1-1|-|TRBV30|-
TGTGCCTGGAGAAGGGGTGCGAGCGCTGAAGCTTTCTTT
CAWRRGASAEAFF
>TRBJ2-7|-|TRBV19|-
TGTGCCAGTAGTATGGTACAGGGAGGCTCCTACGAGCAGTACTTC
CASSMVQGGSYEQYF